The present T cell receptor beta chain was sequenced within a study of blood T cell repertoires in COVID-19. Study as a whole: The United States, Italy and Spain supplied acute and convalescent COVID-19 samples.

Per germline, CDR1 SQVTM and CDR2 ANQGSEA. V was cut by 3 bases and J by 3 bases, with 8 bases left in between. This CDR3 region has 12 residues. Authors' processing steps: Researchers report that nucleated cell counts were estimated from reference gene primer amplification. Method: immunoSEQ multiplex PCR; TCRdb's copy keeps in-frame clones and lacks some. V, J and clone size are those of that table, while D and trimming were read from the DNA. The data hold fewer than 200,000 clones, with approximately 90% observed a single time. Sequenced input: peripheral blood. The chain links TRBV29-1 to TRBJ1-1; a possible D gene is TRBD1 (5 bases). The TCR comes from a woman aged 55-69 years who had recovered from COVID-19. The CDR3, as DNA: TGCAGCGTTGATTGGGGGGACACTGAAGCTTTCTTT. This gives the protein CSVDWGDTEAFF. The variable domain in full, with the rest retrieved from reference TRBV29-1 and TRBJ1-1, is SAVISQKPSRDICQRGTSLTIQCQVDSQVTMMFWYRQQPGQSLTLIATANQGSEATYESGFVIDKFPISRPNLTFSTLTVSNMSPEDSSIYLCSVDWGDTEAFFGQGTRLTVV.